This T cell receptor beta chain emerged from a study of blood T cell repertoires in COVID-19. Among Cohort 3 donors, those recovered had two negative PCRs, clearance, or symptom resolution. CDR1 is SGHNT and CDR2 is YYREEE in the germline V gene (reference sequence). This CDR3 contains 13 residues. The V gene end was trimmed by 5 bases and the J gene end by 1 base; junction bases not matched to a gene: 2. Profiling relied on immunoSEQ multiplex PCR, and the TCRdb table lists in-frame clones only, not all of them. The table has 300,000 or so clones, 80% to 95% seen once. The chain employs TRBV5-4 and TRBJ2-7; 8 nucleotides line up with TRBD1. The source of this sequence is a woman in her twenties or thirties who had recovered from COVID-19. The sample comprised PBMCs or T cells enriched from blood (not recorded which). Here the CDR3 DNA reads TGTGCCAGCAGGCGGGACAGGTCCTACGAGCAGTACTTC. This translates into CASRRDRSYEQYF. Using reference TRBV5-4 and TRBJ2-7 for the parts outside the CDR3, the full variable domain is ETGVTQSPTHLIKTRGQQVTLRCSSQSGHNTVSWYQQALGQGPQFIFQYYREEENGRGNFPPRFSGLQFPNYSSELNVNALELDDSALYLCASRRDRSYEQYFGPGTRLTVT.